This T cell receptor beta chain was captured in a study of human versus mouse CDR3 diversity and MHC coevolution. Study overall: Samples had between roughly 0.6 x 10^7 and 1.8 x 10^7 valid reads. Study conclusions and caveats: The lowest clonal inequality scores came from most of the three human donors. Mice had fewer CDR3 deletions and insertions than humans on average.

Cells were CD45RO-negative CD62L-positive naive CD4 T cells sorted from PBMCs. Concerning this clone: Its antigen remains unknown.

TCRdb's table, derived via immunoSEQ multiplex PCR, lists solely in-frame clones and lacks some. The table lists 80,000 or so clones, over 85% of them singletons. The sequenced material came from naive CD4+ T cells from blood. The sample's subset: CD45RO-negative CD62L-positive naive CD4 T cells. The clonotype originates from a person between 25 and 70 years old in good health.

The CDR3 loop reads CASSSRGAGTGELFF. CDR3 coding DNA: TGTGCCAGTAGCTCGCGGGGGGCGGGCACCGGGGAGCTGTTTTTT. V usage is TRBV19 and J usage is TRBJ2-2, with TRBD2 matching 8 bases. This CDR3 has 15 residues. The V segment lost 6 bases and the J segment 4 bases; nucleotides outside the gene matches: 7. From germline, CDR1 is LNHDA and CDR2 SQIVND (reference sequence).